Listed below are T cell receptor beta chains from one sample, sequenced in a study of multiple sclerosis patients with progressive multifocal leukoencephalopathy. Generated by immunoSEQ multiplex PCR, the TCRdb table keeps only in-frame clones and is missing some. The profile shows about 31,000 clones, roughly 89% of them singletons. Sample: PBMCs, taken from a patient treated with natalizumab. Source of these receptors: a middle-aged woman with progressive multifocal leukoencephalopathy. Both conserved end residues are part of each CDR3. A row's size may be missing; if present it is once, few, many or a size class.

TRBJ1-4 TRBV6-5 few CASSYSGSRARKLFF
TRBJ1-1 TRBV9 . CASSSVGSAEITEAFF
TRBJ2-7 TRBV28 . CASSSTGTNSYEQYF
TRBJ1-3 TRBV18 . CASSPVQGGNGNTIYF
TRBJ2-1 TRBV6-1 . CASSELGNEQFF
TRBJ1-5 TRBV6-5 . CASSFYSNQPQHF
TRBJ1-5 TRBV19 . CASTGDQGQPQHF
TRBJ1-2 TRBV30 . CASPPAGTYGYTF
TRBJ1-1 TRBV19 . CASRTERGGNTEAFF
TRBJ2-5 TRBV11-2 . CASSLWDRGETQYF
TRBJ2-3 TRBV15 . CATSRPMDRDWSTDTQYF
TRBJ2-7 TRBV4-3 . CASSQDRGNSYEQYF
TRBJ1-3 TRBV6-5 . CASSSFVSGNTIYF
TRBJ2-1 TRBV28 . CASSSRPQQFF
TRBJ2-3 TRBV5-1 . CASTPPMLDTQYF
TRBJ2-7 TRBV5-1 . CASSLPGIGEQYF
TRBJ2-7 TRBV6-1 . CASSGLSGTPYEQYF
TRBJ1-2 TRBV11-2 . CASSSPGQGYYGYTF
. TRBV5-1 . CASSGTSGFRDEQYF
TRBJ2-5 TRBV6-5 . CASRHGQETQYF
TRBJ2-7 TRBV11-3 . CASSGHDYEQYF
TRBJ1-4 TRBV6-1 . CASSKTGNEKLFF
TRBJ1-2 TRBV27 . CASSLTGVDYGYTF